This TCR delta chain was documented in a study of gammadelta T cells in human blood. TCRdb called clones from the RT-PCR reads again using CATT. The top ten hold around 20% of the sample, which has 750 to 950 delta-chain clones, nearly 60% seen once. J gave up 1 base and V 3 bases, and 12 bases lay outside the gene matches. The CDR3 is 17 amino acids. The germline V gene encodes CDR1 NSMFDY and CDR2 ISSIKDK. Notes on this clone: A read error may be the cause here, since a much bigger clone is one base away. This specimen includes other DNA sequences encoding the same CDR3.

The rearrangement uses TRAV29/DV5 and TRDJ1; 10 bases align to TRDD3. Sequencing was done on a sample of non-Vgamma9Vdelta2 gamma-delta T cells from cord blood. The TCR sequence derives from a newborn. CDR3 bases: TGTGCAGCAACGGGATACTGGGGGGATACGGGCACCGATAAACTCATCTTT. It encodes CAATGYWGDTGTDKLIF.